The 24 T cell receptor beta chains given below trace back to one sample, sequenced in a study of early T cells in non-severe SARS-CoV-2 infection. In TCRdb, the 5' RACE reads were re-called with MiXCR into one record per CDR3 protein. There are approximately 50,000 distinct CDR3 sequences in the sample; 8.5% to 10% occur only once, and about 8% lies in the top ten. The sequenced material came from whole blood. The receptor source for this set is an adult who was a healthcare worker with PCR-confirmed SARS-CoV-2 infection or an uninfected control (not recorded which).

At least ten counts were recorded for this clonotype. J is TRBJ1-5 and V is TRBV30; D is undetermined. Germline V gene data show CDR1 as GTSNPN and CDR2 as SVGIG (reference sequence). This CDR3 contains 15 residues. V lost 0 bases, J lost 0 bases, and 9 bases lay in between. The CDR3 DNA is TGTGCCTGGAGTGTGGCAGACTATAGCAATCAGCCCCAGCATTTT. Translation: CAWSVADYSNQPQHF.

This clonotype appeared many times. The chain combines TRBV5-1 with TRBJ2-1; TRBD2 aligns across 13 bases. Germline V gene lookup returns CDR1 SGHRS and CDR2 YFSETQ. V shed 4 bases and J 4 bases; nucleotides not matched to a gene: 11. CDR3 length: 18 amino acids. The CDR3 loop is CASSTGTSGTTKYNEQFF. The CDR3, as DNA: TGCGCCAGCAGCACCGGGACTAGCGGGACCACTAAATACAATGAGCAGTTCTTC.

Only a few counts were recorded for this clonotype. The CDR3 DNA is TGCGCCAGCAGCCCGCGCCAGGGACAGGGGGCCCACGAGCAGTACTTC. Amino acids: CASSPRQGQGAHEQYF. J is TRBJ2-7 and V is TRBV5-1; 12 bases line up with TRBD1. J gave up 5 bases and V 4 bases, and 10 bases lay outside the gene matches. From germline, CDR1 is SGHRS and CDR2 YFSETQ. The CDR3 totals 16 residues.

This clonotype was seen repeatedly, ten times or more. The chain joins TRBV7-9 to TRBJ2-5; D is perhaps TRBD2 (5 bases). Between the trimmed V and J ends, which lost 5 bases and 2 bases, there was a span of 15 bases. In germline, CDR1 is SEHNR, CDR2 FQNEAQ (reference sequence). There are 15 residues in the CDR3. The CDR3: CASSARPGIQETQYF. In DNA, the CDR3 is TGTGCCAGCAGCGCACGACCGGGAATACAAGAGACCCAGTACTTC.

The rearrangement links TRBV27 to TRBJ2-1, with 9 positions matching TRBD1. The V segment lost 2 bases and the J segment 10 bases; nucleotides outside the gene matches: 6. Looked up from germline, CDR1 is MNHEY and CDR2 is SMNVEV (reference sequence). The CDR3 loop spans 14 amino acids. Written as DNA, the CDR3 is TGTGCCAGCAGTTTACAGGGACAGGGAAACGAGCAGTTCTTC. This encodes CASSLQGQGNEQFF.

Many counts were recorded for this clonotype. The chain recombines TRBV20-1 with TRBJ2-7, with TRBD1 as a possible D gene (6 bases). CDR3 length: 13 amino acids. The V end lost 5 bases, the J end lost 0 bases, and 11 bases lay between the germline ends. Germline CDR1 and CDR2: DFQATT and SNEGSKA (reference sequence). CDR3 residues: CSAYGQSSYEQYF. CDR3 sequence (DNA): TGCAGTGCTTATGGACAGTCCTCCTACGAGCAGTACTTC.

This clonotype was found many times. This sequence joins TRBV12-3 or TRBV12-4 and TRBJ1-2, with 8 bases aligning to TRBD1. J was trimmed by 5 bases and V by 5 bases; bases with no gene match: 7. The CDR3 length is 14 residues. The CDR3 nucleotides are TGTGCCAGCAGTCCAGGGGGCGGTTGGTATGGCTACACCTTC. Translating gives CASSPGGGWYGYTF.

This chain links TRBV4-2 with TRBJ2-7; D tentatively reads TRBD1 or TRBD2 (7 bases each). The CDR3 consists of 16 residues. From germline, CDR1 is LGHNA and CDR2 YNFKEQ. Between the trimmed V and J ends, which lost 0 bases and 2 bases, there was a span of 14 bases. The CDR3 region is CASSQEGGDSPYEQYF. CDR3 in DNA: TGTGCCAGCAGCCAAGAGGGAGGGGACAGCCCCTACGAGCAGTACTTC.

Ten or more counts support this clonotype. The rearrangement links TRBV20-1 to TRBJ2-1; D gene uncertain. V lost 0 bases to trimming and J lost 11 bases, with 23 bases between them. CDR3 length: 16 amino acids. Germline values: CDR1 DFQATT, CDR2 SNEGSKA (reference sequence). The CDR3 here is CSARDQGSGGLRQQFF. The CDR3 region has the DNA TGCAGTGCTAGAGATCAAGGTTCGGGTGGGCTCCGACAGCAGTTCTTC.

The chain couples TRBV30 to TRBJ2-7; 7 nucleotides align to TRBD1. CDR3 size: 11 residues. Germline CDR1 GTSNPN, CDR2 SVGIG (reference sequence). With 5 bases clipped from V and 3 bases from J, the junction kept 1 base outside the gene matches. The CDR3 region is CAWDRDYEQYF. The CDR3 DNA sequence: TGTGCCTGGGACAGGGACTACGAGCAGTACTTC.

The chain recombines TRBV27 with TRBJ2-3, with TRBD1 identical over 8 bases. Germline CDR1 and CDR2: MNHEY and SMNVEV (reference sequence). The V gene end was trimmed by 3 bases and the J gene end by 1 base; junction bases not matched to a gene: 6. This CDR3 is 16 amino acids long. CDR3 DNA: TGTGCCAGCAGTTTGGACAGGGATTGGGGCACAGATACGCAGTATTTT. It encodes CASSLDRDWGTDTQYF.

This clonotype has a count of ten or more. The rearrangement uses TRBV9 and TRBJ1-6, with 7 bases identical to TRBD1. Unmatched junction bases numbered 2, after V lost 0 bases and J lost 5 bases. The CDR3 covers 15 residues. Germline V gene data show CDR1 as SGDLS and CDR2 as YYNGEE. The CDR3 loop reads CASSVEQGDNSPLHF. The CDR3 DNA reads as TGTGCCAGCAGCGTAGAGCAGGGGGATAATTCACCCCTCCACTTT.

This clonotype has a handful of counts. The gene calls are TRBV29-1 and TRBJ1-3, with TRBD1 matching over 7 bases. The CDR3 spans 15 residues. Losses at the gene ends were 7 bases for V and 0 bases for J; bases not matched to a gene: 9. Germline V gives CDR1 SQVTM, CDR2 ANQGSEA. CDR3 DNA sequence: TGCAGCGCTCGACGACAGGGCGTCTCTGGAAACACCATATATTTT. Its translation: CSARRQGVSGNTIYF.

The V and J genes are TRBV7-9 and TRBJ2-2; D remains ambiguous. The germline gives CDR1 SEHNR, CDR2 FQNEAQ (reference sequence). The CDR3 has 12 residues. V was cut by 4 bases and J by 6 bases, with 6 bases left in between. Here the CDR3 reads CASSSHSGELFF. CDR3 DNA: TGTGCCAGCAGCTCCCACTCCGGGGAGCTGTTTTTT.

In this sample, this clonotype turned up a few times. This chain joins TRBV4-2 and TRBJ2-3; 9 bases match TRBD1. The junction had 5 bases not matched to a gene; V was cut back by 1 base and J by 0 bases. Germline V gene sequence: CDR1 LGHNA, CDR2 YNFKEQ. This CDR3 is built from 17 residues. DNA of the CDR3: TGTGCCAGCAGCCAAGGATATGGACAGGGGAGCACAGATACGCAGTATTTT. Its protein product is CASSQGYGQGSTDTQYF.

The table lists this clonotype with a few counts. V is TRBV28 and J is TRBJ2-7; weak D call: TRBD1 (5 bases). The CDR3 contains 12 residues. The V end lost 6 bases, the J end lost 4 bases, and 10 bases lay between the germline ends. CDR1 is MDHEN and CDR2 is SYDVKM in the germline V gene. The CDR3 coding sequence is TGTGCCAGCAGCCGTAGGGGATACGAGCAGTACTTC. This codes for CASSRRGYEQYF.

This clonotype showed up many times. The V gene is TRBV20-1, the J gene TRBJ1-2; D uncertain. The CDR3 runs to 16 residues. Deletions cut 1 base from V and 6 bases from J, with 21 bases between. Germline values: CDR1 DFQATT, CDR2 SNEGSKA (reference sequence). DNA of the CDR3: TGCAGTGCTAGAGGAAGGATTGACCAGAAACTTGATGGCTACACCTTC. Translated: CSARGRIDQKLDGYTF.

This clonotype was seen only a few times. The V call is TRBV4-1, the J call TRBJ1-2, with D hard to call. The V gene lost 0 bases and the J gene lost 2 bases, with 7 bases spanning the gap. CDR3 size: 14 residues. Per germline, CDR1 MGHRA and CDR2 YSYEKL. CDR3 sequence (DNA): TGCGCCAGCAGCCAAGAACCTATCAACTATGGCTACACCTTC. Its protein is CASSQEPINYGYTF.

This clonotype has a handful of counts. The chain links TRBV30 to TRBJ2-1; unclear D gene. V lost 7 bases to trimming and J lost 4 bases, with 8 bases between them. Germline CDR1 GTSNPN, CDR2 SVGIG (reference sequence). This CDR3 has 11 residues. CDR3 bases: TGTGCCTTAGACCATTACAATGAGCAGTTCTTC. This encodes CALDHYNEQFF.

In its sample, this clonotype ranks as medium-sized. The CDR3 spells CSAQRGQGASEQYF. Written as DNA, the CDR3 is TGCAGTGCCCAACGGGGGCAGGGGGCAAGCGAGCAGTACTTC. V and J are TRBV20-1 and TRBJ2-7, with 8 bases fitting TRBD1. Losses at the gene ends were 6 bases for V and 6 bases for J; bases not matched to a gene: 13. The germline V gene has CDR1 DFQATT and CDR2 SNEGSKA (reference sequence). The CDR3 length is 14 residues.

The V call is TRBV28, the J call TRBJ2-3; D not resolved. The V gene's germline CDR1 is MDHEN and CDR2 SYDVKM. Trimming removed 5 bases from V and 6 bases from J, with 12 bases in between. The CDR3 is made up of 13 amino acids. This CDR3 reads CASSLLDGDTQYF. CDR3 sequence (DNA): TGTGCCAGCAGTCTCCTCGACGGGGATACGCAGTATTTT.

Note on this clonotype: Sequence at one end of the junction differs from germline and may be a read error. The V and J genes are TRBV6-6 and TRBJ2-3; a weak D match, TRBD2 (6 bases). The CDR3 extends over 15 amino acids. Germline V lookup: CDR1 MNHNY, CDR2 SVGAGI (reference sequence). DNA of the CDR3: TGTGGCAGCAGAGCCTTAGCGGAAGCCCCAGATACGCAGTATTTT. Residues: CGSRALAEAPDTQYF.

The gene calls are TRBV20-1 and TRBJ1-2; 7 bases match TRBD1. The CDR3 contains 15 residues. CDR1 is DFQATT, CDR2 SNEGSKA, per germline (reference sequence). With 2 bases clipped from V and 7 bases from J, the junction kept 13 bases outside the gene matches. CDR3 protein: CSARPTSTGAGGYTF. The CDR3 bases are TGCAGTGCTAGACCTACCTCAACAGGGGCGGGTGGCTACACCTTC.

With regard to this clonotype: A much larger clonotype is one base distant, so this may be a read error. The chain carries TRBV25-1 and TRBJ2-7, with a possible D match to TRBD1 (5 bases). Germline CDR1 is MGHDK and CDR2 is SYGVNS. This CDR3 contains 16 residues. Here the CDR3 DNA reads TGTGCCTGCAGTGAAAGGGGCCAGCCGAACCTGGGGGAGCAGTACTTC. Translation: CACSERGQPNLGEQYF.